The 18 T cell receptor beta chains below were found in one sample sequenced in a study of blood T cell repertoires in COVID-19. Data came from immunoSEQ multiplex PCR; TCRdb stores just in-frame clones and leaves some out. The repertoire holds about 230,000 clones, with roughly 88% as singletons. Sequenced: peripheral blood. The source is a man between 35 and 55 years old who had recovered from COVID-19.

This clone was counted a few times. This chain links TRBV10-3 with TRBJ1-2, with 10 bases matching TRBD1. From germline, CDR1 is ENHRY and CDR2 SYGVKD. The CDR3 is 16 amino acids. V was clipped by 2 bases and J by 6 bases; unmatched bases: 9. In nucleotides, the CDR3 is TGTGCCATCAGTGAGGATATTACCGGGACAGGGGATGGCTACACCTTC. Protein: CAISEDITGTGDGYTF.

The genes are TRBV3-1 (or the pseudogene TRBV3-2) and TRBJ2-3; D is unclear. V gave up 0 bases and J gave up 3 bases, with 4 bases separating them. Per the germline V gene, CDR1 is LGHDT and CDR2 is YNNKEL (reference sequence). This CDR3 comprises 13 residues. CDR3 nucleotides: TGTGCCAGCAGCCAAGATCGGACAGATACGCAGTATTTT. Protein sequence: CASSQDRTDTQYF.

The J gene is TRBJ1-2, the V gene TRBV2, with D possibly being TRBD1 (6 bases). The CDR3 is made up of 13 amino acids. Trimming removed 8 bases from V and 6 bases from J, with 16 bases in between. In germline, CDR1 is SNHLY, CDR2 FYNNEI. In DNA, the CDR3 is TGTGCCAGCTCCCAGGGGAGAACTAATGGCTACACCTTC. Amino acids: CASSQGRTNGYTF.

A note on this clone: Within the sample, other DNA sequences also encode this same CDR3. The chain joins TRBV11-3 to TRBJ1-1; D unresolved. This CDR3 spans 11 amino acids. CDR1 SGHNT and CDR2 YENEEA come from the germline V gene. V was clipped by 3 bases and J by 4 bases, with 3 bases between them. The CDR3 DNA sequence: TGTGCCAGCAGCTTGGCCACTGAAGCTTTCTTT. Translation: CASSLATEAFF.

CDR3 sequence reads: CASSLSGDRQETQYF. CDR3 bases: TGTGCCAGCAGCTTATCGGGGGATCGGCAAGAGACCCAGTACTTC. The chain is built from TRBV13 and TRBJ2-5; D is perhaps TRBD2 (6 bases). V lost 2 bases and J lost 2, with 12 bases in between. Germline values: CDR1 PRHDT, CDR2 FYEKMQ (reference sequence). The CDR3 has 15 residues.

This clone was detected only a few times. Other nucleotide sequences in the sample specify the same CDR3. This chain joins TRBV5-1 and TRBJ2-7, with D perhaps TRBD2 (5 bases). V was clipped by 0 bases and J by 0 bases, with 10 bases between them. The germline V gene has CDR1 SGHRS and CDR2 YFSETQ. This CDR3 spans 15 amino acids. Here the CDR3 reads CASSLVSGSSYEQYF. The CDR3 bases are TGCGCCAGCAGCTTGGTAAGCGGCAGCTCCTACGAGCAGTACTTC. Full variable domain (missing parts from reference TRBV5-1 and TRBJ2-7): KAGVTQTPRYLIKTRGQQVTLSCSPISGHRSVSWYQQTPGQGLQFLFEYFSETQRNKGNFPGRFSGRQFSNSRSEMNVSTLELGDSALYLCASSLVSGSSYEQYFGPGTRLTVT.

The gene calls are TRBV3-1 (or the pseudogene TRBV3-2) and TRBJ1-4; D gene uncertain. This CDR3 is built from 13 residues. V lost 4 bases to trimming and J lost 5 bases, with 8 bases between them. The germline gives CDR1 LGHDT, CDR2 YNNKEL (reference sequence). The CDR3 DNA reads TGTGCCAGCAGCCCCTCTCTAAATGAAAAACTGTTTTTT. Protein product: CASSPSLNEKLFF.

Of note for this clone: Given a much more abundant clone one base away, this may be a read error. The chain recombines TRBV9 with TRBJ2-2, with D maybe TRBD1 (6 bases). CDR3 length: 14 amino acids. V lost 3 bases and J 1 base, leaving 7 bases between the germline ends. Germline V gives CDR1 SGDLS, CDR2 YYNGEE. The CDR3 coding sequence is TGTGCCAGCAGCGCACAGGGGAACACCGGGGAGCTGTTTTTT. It is translated as CASSAQGNTGELFF.

In this sample, this clone turned up a few times. The V gene is TRBV21-1, the J gene TRBJ2-5; TRBD2 was called by the table and not checked on the DNA. TRBV21-1 is marked as a pseudogene. This CDR3 has 15 amino acids. CDR3 DNA sequence: TGTGCCAGCAGCAAGATAGGCGGGTTTCAAGAGACCCAGTACTTC. Translated, it gives CASSKIGGFQETQYF.

The chain combines TRBV19 with TRBJ2-7; the D gene is possibly TRBD2 (6 bases). CDR3 size: 19 residues. Trimming took 3 bases from V and 2 from J, leaving 26 bases between them. Germline V CDR1 and CDR2: LNHDA, SQIVND (reference sequence). CDR3 region: CASSMKGSGVAGRTYEQYF. CDR3 DNA: TGTGCCAGTAGTATGAAAGGTTCGGGTGTGGCGGGACGTACCTACGAGCAGTACTTC.

The chain couples TRBV6-5 to TRBJ2-7; a possible D gene is TRBD1 (5 bases). The V gene lost 6 bases and the J gene lost 4 bases, with 16 bases spanning the gap. This CDR3 is 14 amino acids long. Germline-derived CDR1 and CDR2 are MNHEY and SVGAGI. The CDR3, as DNA: TGTGCCAGCAGCCATATGACAGTCACTTACGAGCAGTACTTC. The encoded protein is CASSHMTVTYEQYF.

The rearrangement links TRBV7-2 to TRBJ2-2, with 7 bases identical to TRBD1. Per germline, CDR1 SGHTA and CDR2 FQGNSA. Trimming at V came to 3 bases and at J to 5 bases, leaving 6 bases not matched to a gene. There are 15 residues in the CDR3. The DNA for the CDR3 is TGTGCCAGCAGCTTTAGAGGGGGCCATACCGGGGAGCTGTTTTTT. This sequence encodes CASSFRGGHTGELFF.

The chain is built from TRBV10-3 and TRBJ1-1; no clear D. The CDR3 runs 13 residues. Trimming took off 8 bases at V and 1 base at J, with 11 bases between the two ends. CDR1 is ENHRY, CDR2 SYGVKD, per germline. This CDR3 reads CAIAADSNTEAFF. CDR3 nucleotide sequence: TGTGCCATCGCGGCGGATTCGAACACTGAAGCTTTCTTT.

The V and J genes are TRBV2 and TRBJ2-3; D remains unclear. The V end lost 6 bases, the J end lost 6 bases, and 13 bases lay between the germline ends. Germline CDR1 reads SNHLY; CDR2 reads FYNNEI. This CDR3 comprises 13 residues. CDR3 sequence (DNA): TGTGCCAGCAGAATCGACTGGTGGGATACGCAGTATTTT. This codes for CASRIDWWDTQYF.

V gene TRBV7-6 combines with J gene TRBJ2-2, with D perhaps TRBD1 (7 bases). The CDR3 is made up of 15 amino acids. Trimming removed 5 bases from V and 9 bases from J, with 19 bases in between. Looked up from germline, CDR1 is SGHVS and CDR2 is FNYEAQ. CDR3 in DNA: TGTGCCAGCAGCGACGATAGACAGGGAGGCCGGGAGCTGTTTTTT. Encoded protein: CASSDDRQGGRELFF.

The CDR3 sequence is CASSAGTSGRALYEQYF. For the CDR3, the DNA is TGTGCCAGCAGCGCCGGGACTAGCGGGAGGGCGCTCTACGAGCAGTACTTC. This chain uses TRBV5-4 with TRBJ2-7, with 16 nucleotides matching TRBD2. With V trimmed by 4 bases and J by 3 bases, 7 bases remained unmatched. This CDR3 has 17 residues. In germline, CDR1 is SGHNT, CDR2 YYREEE (reference sequence).

The rearrangement links TRBV7-2 to TRBJ1-2; D might be TRBD1 (5 bases). This CDR3 region has 15 residues. Germline CDR1 is SGHTA and CDR2 is FQGNSA. V dropped 1 base and J dropped 7 bases, with 16 bases sitting between them. The CDR3 bases are TGTGCCAGCAGCTTAGGACAGTTCGTTGGGGCTGGCTACACCTTC. Translated: CASSLGQFVGAGYTF.

The chain employs TRBV6-5 and TRBJ1-2; D perhaps matches TRBD1 (5 bases). V lost 3 bases and J lost 3, with 11 bases in between. The CDR3 loop spans 14 amino acids. Germline loops: CDR1 MNHEY, CDR2 SVGAGI. CDR3 DNA: TGTGCCAGCAGTTATGGGGGGAGGGACTATGGCTACACCTTC. Amino acid sequence: CASSYGGRDYGYTF.